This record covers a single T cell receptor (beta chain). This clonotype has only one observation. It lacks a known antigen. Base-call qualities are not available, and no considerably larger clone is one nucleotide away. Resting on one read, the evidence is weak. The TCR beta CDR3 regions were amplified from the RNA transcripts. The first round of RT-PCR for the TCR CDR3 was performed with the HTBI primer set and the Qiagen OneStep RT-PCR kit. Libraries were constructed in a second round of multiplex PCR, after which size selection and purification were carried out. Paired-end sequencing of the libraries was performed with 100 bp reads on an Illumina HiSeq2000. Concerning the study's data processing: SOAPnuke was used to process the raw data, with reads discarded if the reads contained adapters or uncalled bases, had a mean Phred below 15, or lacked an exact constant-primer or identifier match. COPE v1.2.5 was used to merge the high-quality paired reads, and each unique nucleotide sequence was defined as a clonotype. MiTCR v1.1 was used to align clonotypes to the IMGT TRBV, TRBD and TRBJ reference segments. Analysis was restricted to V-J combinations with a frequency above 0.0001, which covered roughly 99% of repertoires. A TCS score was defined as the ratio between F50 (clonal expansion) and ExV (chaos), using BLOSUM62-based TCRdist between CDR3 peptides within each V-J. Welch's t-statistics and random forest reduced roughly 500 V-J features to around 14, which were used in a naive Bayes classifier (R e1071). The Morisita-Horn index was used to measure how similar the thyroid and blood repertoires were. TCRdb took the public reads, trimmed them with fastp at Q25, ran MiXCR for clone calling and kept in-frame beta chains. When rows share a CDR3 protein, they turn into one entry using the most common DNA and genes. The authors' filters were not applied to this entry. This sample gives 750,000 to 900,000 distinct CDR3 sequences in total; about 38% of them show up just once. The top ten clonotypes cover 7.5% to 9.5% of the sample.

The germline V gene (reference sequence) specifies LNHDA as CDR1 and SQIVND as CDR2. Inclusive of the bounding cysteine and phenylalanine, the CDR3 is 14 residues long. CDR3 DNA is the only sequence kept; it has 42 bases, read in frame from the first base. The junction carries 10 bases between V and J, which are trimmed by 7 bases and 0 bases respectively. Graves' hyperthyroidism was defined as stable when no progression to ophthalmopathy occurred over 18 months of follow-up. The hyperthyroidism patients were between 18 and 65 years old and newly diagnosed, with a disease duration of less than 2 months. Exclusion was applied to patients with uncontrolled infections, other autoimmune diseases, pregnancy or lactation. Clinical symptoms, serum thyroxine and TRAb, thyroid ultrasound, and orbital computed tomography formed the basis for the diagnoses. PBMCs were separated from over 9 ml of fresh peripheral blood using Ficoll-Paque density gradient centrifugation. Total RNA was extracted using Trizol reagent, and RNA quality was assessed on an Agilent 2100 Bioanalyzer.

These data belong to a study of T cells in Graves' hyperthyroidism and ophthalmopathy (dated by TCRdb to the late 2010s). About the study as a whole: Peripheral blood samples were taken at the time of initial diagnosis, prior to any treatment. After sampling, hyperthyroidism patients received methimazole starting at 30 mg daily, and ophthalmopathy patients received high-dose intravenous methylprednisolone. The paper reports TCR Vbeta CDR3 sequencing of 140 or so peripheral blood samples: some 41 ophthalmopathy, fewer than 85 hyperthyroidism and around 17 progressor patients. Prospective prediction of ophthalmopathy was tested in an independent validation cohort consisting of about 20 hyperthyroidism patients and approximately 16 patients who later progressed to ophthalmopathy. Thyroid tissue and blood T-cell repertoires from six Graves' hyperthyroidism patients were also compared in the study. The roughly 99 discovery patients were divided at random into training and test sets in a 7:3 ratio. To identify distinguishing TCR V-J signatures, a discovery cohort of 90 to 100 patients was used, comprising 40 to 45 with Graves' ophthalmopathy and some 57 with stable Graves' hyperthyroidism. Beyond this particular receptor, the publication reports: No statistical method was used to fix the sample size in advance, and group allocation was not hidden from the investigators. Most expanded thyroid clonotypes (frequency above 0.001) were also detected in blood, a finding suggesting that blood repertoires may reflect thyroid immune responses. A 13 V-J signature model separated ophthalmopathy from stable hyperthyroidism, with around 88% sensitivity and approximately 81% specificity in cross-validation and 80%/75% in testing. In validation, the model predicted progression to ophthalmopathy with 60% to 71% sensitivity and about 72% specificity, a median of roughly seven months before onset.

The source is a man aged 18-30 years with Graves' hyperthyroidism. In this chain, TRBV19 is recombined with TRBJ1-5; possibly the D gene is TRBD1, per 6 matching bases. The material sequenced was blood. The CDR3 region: CASMDSYSNQPQHF. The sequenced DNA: TGTGCCAGTATGGACAGCTATAGCAATCAGCCCCAGCATTTT.